This T cell receptor beta chain was recovered during a study of T cells after yellow fever vaccination. Looking at the study overall: Low-cell-number fractions were prepared with SMART-Seq v4 Ultra Low Input.

This clonotype was seen ten or more times. Its specificity is not known. Between the trimmed V and J ends, which lost 2 bases and 1 base, there was a span of 7 bases. Germline lookup yields CDR1 SGHRS and CDR2 YFSETQ. The CDR3 contains 14 residues. Conversion of TCR transcripts into cDNA relied on 5'RACE template switching, which added a universal primer site and UMIs. Via MiXCR, TCRdb re-called the 5' RACE reads, giving one row per CDR3 protein. This table has about 150,000 distinct CDR3 sequences, about 6.2% appearing once. Study results and limitations: Abundant clonotypes (contaminants from the bulk population) could be present in FACS-sorted repertoires. Most primary-vaccination clones reappeared after the booster (about 97% CD4, roughly 90% CD8).

This sequence originates from a man aged 25-40 years who received the YFV17D yellow fever vaccine. V gene TRBV5-1 combines with J gene TRBJ2-1, with D possibly TRBD2 on 5 matching bases. The sample consisted of CD4+ T cells sorted from PBMCs, taken 10 days after the yellow fever booster vaccination. The CDR3 coding sequence is TGCGCCAGCAGCTTACGGGGATCCTACAATGAGCAGTTCTTC. Amino acid sequence: CASSLRGSYNEQFF.